The rows below give T cell receptor beta chains drawn from one sample of a study of cytomegalovirus exposure and HLA in healthy donors. Profiled with immunoSEQ multiplex PCR; TCRdb holds only in-frame clones, not every one. The table lists more than 95,000 clones, around 82% of them singletons, with 10% to 13% in the top ten. Material for sequencing was PBMCs. These receptors were collected from a woman between 18 and 29 years old in good health and CMV-seropositive. CDR3s include the opening cysteine and the closing phenylalanine or tryptophan. The D gene is left open where the match is weak. Expanded clones get a size class; other rows say once, few or many, or leave the size out.

J,size,D,V,DNA,CDR3
TRBJ2-1,few,.,TRBV6-6,TGTGCCAGCAGTTACTCGGGCGCGAACAATGAGCAGTTCTTC,CASSYSGANNEQFF
TRBJ2-7,.,TRBD2,TRBV25-1,TGTGCCAGCAGTTTTAGCGGGACCACCTACGAGCAGTACTTC,CASSFSGTTYEQYF
TRBJ1-2,.,.,TRBV28,TGTGCCAGCAGTTTAAATCAGGGATTTCCTTATGGCTACACCTTC,CASSLNQGFPYGYTF
TRBJ1-2,.,TRBD1,TRBV19,TGTGCCAGTGTGAGGGCGGAGGGGGCTGATTATGGCTACACCTTC,CASVRAEGADYGYTF
TRBJ2-5,.,.,TRBV12-2,TGTGCAAGTCGCTTAGATCCAGGGGGCCAAGAGACCCAGTACTTC,CASRLDPGGQETQYF
TRBJ1-3,once,.,TRBV6-5,TGTGCCACTACGGACACCTACTCTGGAAACACCATATATTTT,CATTDTYSGNTIYF
TRBJ1-1,once,TRBD1,TRBV2,TGTGCCAGCAGAAGGACAGGGGTCAGCACTGAAGCTTTCTTT,CASRRTGVSTEAFF
TRBJ2-1,.,TRBD1,TRBV5-6,TGTGCCAGCAGCATGGGACAGGTACACGATGAGCAGTTCTTC,CASSMGQVHDEQFF
TRBJ1-4,.,.,TRBV29-1,TGCAGCGTAGGGGGTGGAAGCCGGGGAGAAAAACTGTTTTTT,CSVGGGSRGEKLFF
TRBJ1-2,.,TRBD1,TRBV5-5,TGTGCCAGCAGCTCCCCCAGGGGGGCGAGGGGCTATGGCTACACCTTC,CASSSPRGARGYGYTF
TRBJ2-3,.,TRBD1,TRBV6-5,TGTGCCAGCAGACTCACCGGGACAGGGTTTCATACGCAGTATTTT,CASRLTGTGFHTQYF
TRBJ2-7,.,.,TRBV7-2,TGTGCCAGCAGCCTTACCCTCGGGACAACGGAGTACGAGCAGTACTTC,CASSLTLGTTEYEQYF
TRBJ1-2,.,TRBD1,TRBV4-2,TGTGCCAGCAGCCACCAGACAGGGGACACTTTAAACTATGGCTACACCTTC,CASSHQTGDTLNYGYTF
TRBJ2-1,.,TRBD2,TRBV7-9,TGTGCCAGCAGCCCGGGACTAGCGGGCAACCGCGATGAGCAGTTCTTC,CASSPGLAGNRDEQFF
TRBJ2-3,.,.,TRBV7-8,TGTGCCAGCAGCCGCTTCGTTCGGGGAGGCACTGCAGATACGCAGTATTTT,CASSRFVRGGTADTQYF
TRBJ2-7,.,.,TRBV20-1,TGCAGTGCTAGTCCCCTCCACGAGCAGTACTTC,CSASPLHEQYF
TRBJ1-1,.,TRBD1,TRBV13,TGTGCCAGCAGCGCAGCCGGGACAGGGGCCACTGAAGCTTTCTTT,CASSAAGTGATEAFF
TRBJ2-3,.,.,TRBV7-9,TGTGCCAGCAGCTTTGTGAGTTGGGGGGAAACAGATACGCAGTATTTT,CASSFVSWGETDTQYF
TRBJ2-2,.,TRBD1,TRBV6-5,TGTGCCATCCGGGACAGAGACACCGGGGAGCTGTTTTTT,CAIRDRDTGELFF
TRBJ2-7,.,TRBD1,TRBV5-1,TGCGCCAGCAGCACTCCTTGGGACAGCGAGCAGTACTTC,CASSTPWDSEQYF
TRBJ1-2,.,TRBD1,TRBV27,TGTGCCAGCAGTTTAACAGGGGGCCGGGGCTACACCTTC,CASSLTGGRGYTF
TRBJ1-4,few,TRBD1,TRBV4-2,TGTGCCTCCGAGACAGGGTTTAATGAAAAACTGTTTTTT,CASETGFNEKLFF
TRBJ1-2,.,.,TRBV30,TGTGCCTGGAGGGACAACGCTAACTATGGCTACACCTTC,CAWRDNANYGYTF
TRBJ2-1,.,TRBD1,TRBV7-3,TGTGCCAGCAGCTTGACAGGGTCCTACAATGAGCAGTTCTTC,CASSLTGSYNEQFF
TRBJ2-7,few,.,TRBV9,TGTGCCAGCAGCTCTCAACCGGGGGCCTACGAGCAGTACTTC,CASSSQPGAYEQYF
TRBJ1-1,.,.,TRBV6-5,TGTGCCAGCAGTTATGCGGGGAGGGGGGGGGCCACTGAAGCTTTCTTT,CASSYAGRGGATEAFF
TRBJ1-1,.,.,TRBV5-1,TGCGCCAGCAGCTTGGCCGAGGGGGTCGGCACTGAAGCTTTCTTT,CASSLAEGVGTEAFF
TRBJ2-1,.,.,TRBV4-3,TGCGCCAGCAGCCGCCGACTAATTCGGGATGAGCAGTTCTTC,CASSRRLIRDEQFF
TRBJ2-2,.,TRBD1,TRBV9,TGTGCCAGCAGCGCTACGGGACAGATCACCGGGGAGCTGTTTTTT,CASSATGQITGELFF
TRBJ2-7,.,.,TRBV5-1,TGCGCCAGCAGCTTAATAACAGCCTCCTACGAGCAGTACTTC,CASSLITASYEQYF
TRBJ2-1,.,.,TRBV6-5,TGTGCCAGCAGTTACGGGACGACTAGTAAGCAGTTCTTC,CASSYGTTSKQFF